A single sample gave rise to the 10 T cell receptor beta chains below, sequenced in a study of T cell responses to AZD1222 COVID-19 vaccine (dated by TCRdb to the early 2020s). The label giving this sample's time point can be read as: about 28 days (+/-7) after the second vaccine dose. Libraries were prepared through the immunoSEQ multiplex PCR assay. This immuneACCESS table, as held by TCRdb, lists in-frame sequences with V and J called but not all clones. Of the missing ones, under half trace to an unresolved V gene in checked studies; the others have no known cause. For this sample the table gives just under 80,000 clones, of which more than 85% were detected only once. Around 4.5% of the sample is taken by the ten largest. This material consisted of peripheral blood, taken 28 days after the second AZD1222 dose. The origin of the receptors is an adult who received the AZD1222 COVID-19 vaccine.

The rearrangement links TRBV3-1 (or the pseudogene TRBV3-2) to TRBJ2-2; D is uncertain. Trimming took 1 base from V and 6 from J, leaving 9 bases between them. In germline, CDR1 is LGHDT, CDR2 YNNKEL (reference sequence). This CDR3 is built from 14 residues. The CDR3 loop reads CASSQGLRSGELFF. The CDR3 nucleotides are TGTGCCAGCAGCCAAGGGTTGAGATCCGGGGAGCTGTTTTTT.

This sequence joins TRBV7-3 and TRBJ2-4; D is unclear. The CDR3 contains 17 residues. Trimming removed 0 bases from V and 1 base from J, with 13 bases in between. Germline CDR1 reads SGHTA; CDR2 reads FQGTGA. CDR3 in amino acids: CASSLTATLTAKNIQYF. CDR3 in DNA: TGTGCCAGCAGCTTAACGGCGACACTGACCGCCAAAAACATTCAGTACTTC.

V and J are TRBV29-1 and TRBJ2-7; D perhaps matches TRBD1 (5 bases). CDR3 length equals 12 residues. The germline V gene encodes CDR1 SQVTM and CDR2 ANQGSEA. V shed 3 bases and J shed 7 bases, with 13 bases lying between them. For the CDR3, the DNA is TGCAGCGTTGACAGGGAAAAAGGAGAGCAGTACTTC. Translation gives CSVDREKGEQYF.

This rearrangement joins TRBV6-4 to TRBJ2-3; D call uncertain. CDR1 is MRHNA and CDR2 is SNTAGT in the germline V gene. The CDR3 sequence is 15 residues long. V was clipped by 7 bases and J by 0 bases, with 14 bases between them. CDR3 sequence reads: CASTADPTSTDTQYF. The CDR3 nucleotides are TGTGCCAGCACCGCCGACCCCACTAGCACAGATACGCAGTATTTT.

The chain carries TRBV6-5 and TRBJ1-3, with 8 bases lining up with TRBD1. The CDR3 spans 15 residues. Germline-derived CDR1 and CDR2 are MNHEY and SVGAGI. With V trimmed by 5 bases and J by 3 bases, 6 bases remained unmatched. CDR3 DNA: TGTGCCAGCAGTCCAGGGGGCGCGAATGGAAACACCATATATTTT. Translating gives CASSPGGANGNTIYF.

The chain couples TRBV30 to TRBJ2-7; 8 nucleotides line up with TRBD1. V was clipped by 2 bases and J by 2 bases; unmatched bases: 11. The CDR3 has 16 amino acids. Germline assignment: CDR1 GTSNPN and CDR2 SVGIG (reference sequence). CDR3: CAWSSRTGRSTYEQYF. In DNA form, the CDR3 reads TGTGCCTGGAGTTCACGGACAGGGAGGTCCACCTACGAGCAGTACTTC.

This clone was detected only once. This chain uses TRBV27 with TRBJ2-4; D perhaps matches TRBD1 (6 bases). In germline, CDR1 is MNHEY, CDR2 SMNVEV (reference sequence). Trimming pared 2 bases from V and 0 bases from J, leaving 8 bases between. The CDR3 has 15 amino acids. The CDR3 here is CASSLNRVAKNIQYF. In DNA form, the CDR3 reads TGTGCCAGCAGTTTAAACAGGGTAGCCAAAAACATTCAGTACTTC.

The chain employs TRBV2 and TRBJ1-2; tentatively, D is TRBD1 (5 bases). Germline CDR1 reads SNHLY; CDR2 reads FYNNEI. The V end was cut by 8 bases, the J end by 5 bases, with 15 bases between. CDR3 length: 13 residues. CDR3: CASSVVAGYGYTF. As DNA, the CDR3 is TGTGCCAGCTCCGTCGTTGCAGGGTATGGCTACACCTTC.

The chain has TRBV5-1 and TRBJ2-2, with 11 bases aligning to TRBD1. The CDR3 spans 15 residues. Germline V gene sequence: CDR1 SGHRS, CDR2 YFSETQ. With V trimmed by 5 bases and J by 7 bases, 7 bases remained unmatched. The CDR3 nucleotides read TGCGCCAGCAGACCTGGACAGGGGGCGCACGGGGAGCTGTTTTTT. Translation gives CASRPGQGAHGELFF.

The chain carries TRBV29-1 and TRBJ2-7; possible D gene TRBD1, 5 bases. The V end lost 4 bases, the J end lost 1 base, and 11 bases lay between the germline ends. CDR3 size: 13 residues. CDR1 SQVTM and CDR2 ANQGSEA come from the germline V gene. CDR3 DNA: TGCAGCGTTGGAGACAGCCGGTCCTACGAGCAGTACTTC. Residues: CSVGDSRSYEQYF.